The 2 T cell receptor beta chains below come from one sample, sequenced in a study of blood T cells in healthy people across ages. With a J-beta primer mix and a sample-barcoded 5' primer, a second PCR ran about 6 to 11 cycles. TCRdb passed the 5' RACE reads through MiXCR, listing each CDR3 protein once. The sample includes 1,500,000 or so distinct CDR3 sequences, roughly 64% of them seen just once. Sequenced material: blood. The receptors were sampled from a man aged 18 to 35 in good health.

The DNA of the CDR3 is TGTGCTAGTGGTTTGGGAGGACAGGGGGCTGGCTACACCTTC. It translates to CASGLGGQGAGYTF. The chain is built from TRBV12-5 and TRBJ1-2; 11 nucleotides align to TRBD1. The V gene's germline CDR1 is LGHNT and CDR2 FRNRAP. The CDR3 is 14 residues long. Trimming cost V 1 base and J 7 bases; bases outside gene matches: 2.

This clonotype turned up a few times. This chain joins TRBV4-1 and TRBJ1-1; tentative D call: TRBD1 (5 bases). The CDR3 loop spans 15 amino acids. V shed 4 bases and J shed 1 base, with 13 bases lying between them. Germline CDR1 is MGHRA and CDR2 is YSYEKL. CDR3 bases: TGCGCCAGCAGCCGCACCGACACAGGGAACACTGAAGCTTTCTTT. Translation: CASSRTDTGNTEAFF.